The 27 T cell receptor beta chains in this list originate from one sample, sequenced in a study of blood T cell repertoires in COVID-19. Sequenced by immunoSEQ multiplex PCR; TCRdb stores in-frame clones only, minus some. This sample yields about 220,000 clones, of which 80% to 85% are seen a single time; approximately 5.6% belongs to the top ten. What was sequenced was peripheral blood. Every receptor here comes from a woman between 65 and 79 years old with COVID-19, enrolled during active disease.

The rearrangement links TRBV11-2 to TRBJ2-5, with a possible D match to TRBD2 (6 bases). The germline V gene has CDR1 SGHAT and CDR2 FQNNGV. Trimming stripped 4 bases from V and 7 bases from J, with 16 bases between. The CDR3 covers 14 residues. In nucleotides, the CDR3 is TGTGCCAGCAGCTCGGGGACTGCTGGCGGGACCCAGTACTTC. It encodes CASSSGTAGGTQYF.

The V call is TRBV7-2, the J call TRBJ1-2; no clear D. Germline V gives CDR1 SGHTA, CDR2 FQGNSA. CDR3 size: 12 residues. Trimming shortened V by 8 bases and J by 2 bases, and 9 bases separated the two germline ends. Here the CDR3 reads CASALSNYGYTF. The CDR3 coding sequence is TGTGCCAGCGCCCTATCAAACTATGGCTACACCTTC.

V and J are TRBV9 and TRBJ1-1, with D perhaps TRBD1 (5 bases). Trimming removed 0 bases at V and 5 bases at J, with 14 bases between. This CDR3 spans 15 amino acids. The germline CDR1 and CDR2 sequences are SGDLS and YYNGEE. The CDR3 nucleotides read TGTGCCAGCAGCGTAGGGGCAGGGAGGCGGACTGAAGCTTTCTTT. It encodes CASSVGAGRRTEAFF.

In this sample, this clone turned up a few times. This sequence joins TRBV5-1 and TRBJ1-1, with TRBD1 matching over 8 bases. With V trimmed by 0 bases and J by 0 bases, 7 bases remained unmatched. This CDR3 has 17 amino acids. Germline-derived CDR1 and CDR2 are SGHRS and YFSETQ. CDR3 nucleotide sequence: TGCGCCAGCAGCTTGGTACCCCAGGGGGCTATGAACACTGAAGCTTTCTTT. It encodes CASSLVPQGAMNTEAFF.

V is TRBV6-5 and J is TRBJ1-1; D gene uncertain. V shed 0 bases and J shed 1 base, with 9 bases lying between them. CDR1 MNHEY and CDR2 SVGAGI come from the germline V gene. The CDR3 is made up of 15 amino acids. CDR3 amino acids: CASSYSSRSNTEAFF. DNA for the CDR3: TGTGCCAGCAGTTACTCTTCCAGATCGAACACTGAAGCTTTCTTT.

The chain carries TRBV3-1 (or the pseudogene TRBV3-2) and TRBJ1-2; D gene unclear. V shed 0 bases and J shed 9 bases, with 11 bases lying between them. CDR3 size: 13 residues. Germline V gene data show CDR1 as LGHDT and CDR2 as YNNKEL (reference sequence). CDR3 nucleotide sequence: TGTGCCAGCAGCCAAGAAACGGGGAGTAGCTACACCTTC. Encoded protein: CASSQETGSSYTF.

The rearrangement uses TRBV12-3 or TRBV12-4 and TRBJ2-1; tentative D call: TRBD2 (6 bases). V dropped 9 bases and J dropped 4 bases, with 13 bases sitting between them. The CDR3 length is 13 residues. This CDR3 is CASGDLPYNEQFF. The CDR3 region has the DNA TGTGCCAGTGGGGACTTACCTTACAATGAGCAGTTCTTC.

The rearrangement joins TRBV18 to TRBJ2-5; 8 nucleotides align to TRBD1. With 3 bases clipped from V and 0 bases from J, the junction kept 3 bases outside the gene matches. Germline CDR1 reads KGHSH; CDR2 reads LQKENI. This CDR3 region has 15 residues. This CDR3 reads CASSPDREYQETQYF. The CDR3 bases are TGTGCCAGCTCACCGGACAGGGAGTACCAAGAGACCCAGTACTTC.

The chain joins TRBV14 to TRBJ2-5; D not certain. Deletions cut 4 bases from V and 5 bases from J, with 17 bases between. Germline V gene data show CDR1 as SGHDN and CDR2 as FVKESK. This CDR3 region has 15 residues. The chain's CDR3 is CASSPVRVSRETQYF. For the CDR3, the DNA is TGTGCCAGCAGCCCCGTCCGGGTCTCACGGGAGACCCAGTACTTC.

The rearrangement links TRBV7-6 to TRBJ2-7, with no clear D. The V gene lost 7 bases and the J gene lost 1 base, with 17 bases spanning the gap. CDR1 SGHVS and CDR2 FNYEAQ come from the germline V gene. CDR3 length: 15 residues. The CDR3 sequence: CASTPNTGPSYEQYF. The CDR3 DNA reads TGTGCCAGCACGCCCAATACGGGTCCGTCCTACGAGCAGTACTTC.

The rearrangement uses TRBV11-2 and TRBJ1-2; possible D gene TRBD1, 5 bases. The germline gives CDR1 SGHAT, CDR2 FQNNGV. The CDR3 is 14 residues long. Trimming left V 5 bases short and J 5 bases short, with 15 bases between. CDR3 sequence (DNA): TGTGCCAGCAGCCAGGGTGGCTTGTGGTATGGCTACACCTTC. Its protein product is CASSQGGLWYGYTF.

The chain joins TRBV4-2 to TRBJ2-2, with 14 bases identical to TRBD2. From germline, CDR1 is LGHNA and CDR2 YNFKEQ. The CDR3 length is 17 residues. V dropped 4 bases and J dropped 4; count of bases not matched to a gene: 5. CDR3 coding DNA: TGTGCCAGCAGCCGGGGACTAGCGGGAGATGGCACCGGGGAGCTGTTTTTT. It codes for CASSRGLAGDGTGELFF.

This chain uses TRBV27 with TRBJ2-3, with D tentatively TRBD2 (6 bases). Germline CDR1 MNHEY, CDR2 SMNVEV (reference sequence). CDR3 size: 14 residues. Trimming removed 5 bases from V and 1 base from J, with 10 bases in between. CDR3 loop: CASSRREGTDTQYF. The CDR3, as DNA: TGTGCCAGCAGTCGGAGGGAGGGCACAGATACGCAGTATTTT.

The chain has TRBV2 and TRBJ2-7; D is unresolved. CDR3 length: 12 amino acids. The germline V and J ends were trimmed by 4 bases and 3 bases, with 7 bases remaining between them. Germline lookup yields CDR1 SNHLY and CDR2 FYNNEI. CDR3 amino acids: CASSGENYEQYF. The CDR3 nucleotides read TGTGCCAGCAGTGGAGAGAACTACGAGCAGTACTTC. Full variable domain (outside the CDR3, taken from reference TRBV2 and TRBJ2-7): EPEVTQTPSHQVTQMGQEVILRCVPISNHLYFYWYRQILGQKVEFLVSFYNNEISEKSEIFDDQFSVERPDGSNFTLKIRSTKLEDSAMYFCASSGENYEQYFGPGTRLTVT.

The chain employs TRBV7-7 and TRBJ2-1; TRBD2 matches at 14 bases. Germline V gives CDR1 SSHAT, CDR2 FNYEAQ (reference sequence). The CDR3 spans 19 residues. The ends lost 4 bases at V and 6 bases at J; junction bases unmatched: 14. Here the CDR3 reads CASSSGLAGVWGEGNEQFF. The CDR3 DNA reads TGTGCCAGCAGCTCGGGACTAGCGGGAGTTTGGGGCGAGGGCAATGAGCAGTTCTTC.

The gene calls are TRBV2 and TRBJ1-3, with D unresolved. The CDR3 totals 14 residues. Germline CDR1 SNHLY, CDR2 FYNNEI. V was shortened by 4 bases and J by 0 bases, with 7 bases between the two germline ends. The CDR3 spells CASSGRGSGNTIYF. The CDR3 DNA reads TGTGCCAGCAGTGGTCGGGGCTCTGGAAACACCATATATTTT.

This CDR3 is CASSPSQGRVNTEAFF. The CDR3 DNA is TGTGCCAGCTCACCATCGCAGGGGCGTGTGAACACTGAAGCTTTCTTT. The chain employs TRBV18 and TRBJ1-1, with D maybe TRBD1 (6 bases). CDR3 length: 16 residues. V lost 2 bases to trimming and J lost 0 bases, with 13 bases between them. Germline CDR1 and CDR2: KGHSH and LQKENI. Full variable domain (missing parts from reference TRBV18 and TRBJ1-1): NAGVMQNPRHLVRRRGQEARLRCSPMKGHSHVYWYRQLPEEGLKFMVYLQKENIIDESGMPKERFSAEFPKEGPSILRIQQVVRGDSAAYFCASSPSQGRVNTEAFFGQGTRLTVV.

The CDR3 here is CATSDLGASGSYEQYF. Here the CDR3 DNA reads TGTGCCACCAGTGATTTGGGGGCCAGCGGGAGCTACGAGCAGTACTTC. The chain joins TRBV24-1 to TRBJ2-7; TRBD2 aligns across 8 bases. This CDR3 has 16 amino acids. Germline V gene data show CDR1 as KGHDR and CDR2 as SFDVKD. The V segment lost 0 bases and the J segment 3 bases; nucleotides outside the gene matches: 6.

The V and J genes are TRBV3-1 (or the pseudogene TRBV3-2) and TRBJ1-1, with D tentatively TRBD1 (5 bases). CDR3 size: 15 residues. V was clipped by 4 bases and J by 1 base, with 13 bases between them. Germline V gives CDR1 LGHDT, CDR2 YNNKEL (reference sequence). The CDR3 DNA is TGTGCCAGCAGCCGCCTTGGGGCTCGGAACACTGAAGCTTTCTTT. This translates into CASSRLGARNTEAFF.

The chain recombines TRBV6-6 with TRBJ2-7, with 7 bases lining up with TRBD2. This CDR3 is 15 amino acids long. The trim removed 6 bases at V and 7 bases at J, leaving 15 bases unmatched. The germline CDR1 and CDR2 sequences are MNHNY and SVGAGI (reference sequence). The CDR3: CASSQTDPSGGEQYF. In DNA, the CDR3 is TGTGCCAGCAGCCAAACTGACCCATCCGGGGGGGAGCAGTACTTC.

The chain joins TRBV3-1 (or the pseudogene TRBV3-2) to TRBJ2-1, with 10 bases identical to TRBD2. The CDR3 runs to 15 residues. The V gene's germline CDR1 is LGHDT and CDR2 YNNKEL (reference sequence). V was pared by 1 base and J by 6 bases, with 3 bases of the junction left unmatched. The CDR3 nucleotides read TGTGCCAGCAGCCAAGTAGCGGGAGGAGGCAATGAGCAGTTCTTC. Amino acids: CASSQVAGGGNEQFF.

The J gene is TRBJ2-7, the V gene TRBV6-5; 9 bases map to TRBD2. Germline CDR1 and CDR2: MNHEY and SVGAGI. The J segment lost 3 bases and the V segment lost 5 bases, leaving 8 bases of the junction unmatched. The CDR3 loop spans 15 amino acids. The CDR3, as DNA: TGTGCCAGCAGTACCCGACTAGCGGCCCACTACGAGCAGTACTTC. Translating gives CASSTRLAAHYEQYF.

The chain recombines TRBV2 with TRBJ1-5; D remains ambiguous. The CDR3 runs 15 residues. Germline assignment: CDR1 SNHLY and CDR2 FYNNEI. V lost 3 bases, J lost 5 bases, and 14 bases lay in between. The CDR3 DNA follows: TGTGCCAGCAGTGAGTACCAGGATTCTTATCAGCCCCAGCATTTT. Translated, it gives CASSEYQDSYQPQHF. Full variable domain (outside the CDR3, taken from reference TRBV2 and TRBJ1-5): EPEVTQTPSHQVTQMGQEVILRCVPISNHLYFYWYRQILGQKVEFLVSFYNNEISEKSEIFDDQFSVERPDGSNFTLKIRSTKLEDSAMYFCASSEYQDSYQPQHFGDGTRLSIL.

The CDR3, as DNA: TGTGCCAGCAGCTTAGGGGTAGCGGGATCCAATGAGCAGTTCTTC. Translation: CASSLGVAGSNEQFF. The J gene is TRBJ2-1, the V gene TRBV7-7; 8 nucleotides match TRBD2. This CDR3 is built from 15 residues. Trimming at V came to 1 base and at J to 6 bases, leaving 5 bases not matched to a gene. CDR1 SSHAT and CDR2 FNYEAQ come from the germline V gene (reference sequence).

The V and J genes are TRBV11-3 and TRBJ2-2; TRBD1 matches 12 bases. The J segment lost 4 bases and the V segment lost 3 bases, leaving 0 bases of the junction unmatched. Germline assignment: CDR1 SGHNT and CDR2 YENEEA. CDR3 length: 15 amino acids. The DNA for the CDR3 is TGTGCCAGCAGCTTGGGACAGGGGGCCACCGGGGAGCTGTTTTTT. Encoded protein: CASSLGQGATGELFF.

CDR3 amino acids: CASSPSSFYGYTF. DNA for the CDR3: TGTGCCAGTAGTCCAAGCTCCTTCTATGGCTACACCTTC. The chain employs TRBV19 and TRBJ1-2; D not certain. The germline V gene has CDR1 LNHDA and CDR2 SQIVND (reference sequence). The CDR3 is 13 amino acids. Trimming cost V 5 bases and J 4 bases, with 11 bases left between them.

The V gene is TRBV19, the J gene TRBJ2-3, with D unclear. The CDR3 spans 15 residues. V lost 0 bases to trimming and J lost 6 bases, with 13 bases between them. Per the germline V gene, CDR1 is LNHDA and CDR2 is SQIVND (reference sequence). The CDR3 loop reads CASSIDPSPGDTQYF. The CDR3 region has the DNA TGTGCCAGTAGTATAGATCCCTCACCAGGCGATACGCAGTATTTT.